This T cell receptor (beta chain) was sequenced for a study of cytomegalovirus exposure and HLA in healthy donors. Study-wide findings and caveats: A few CMV-associated chains were confirmed in vitro to be specific for CMV antigens. In the 120 validation repertoires, a later analysis found that first-cohort TCR clusters tended to co-occur.

This table comes from immunoSEQ multiplex PCR, and its TCRdb copy is limited to in-frame clones, with some not included. This table holds about 140,000 clones, roughly four fifths found once. Worth noting for this clone: Its antigen is as yet unknown.

The CDR3 extends over 15 amino acids. Trimming shortened V by 3 bases and J by 2 bases, and 13 bases separated the two germline ends. CDR1 and CDR2 from the germline V gene are SEHNR and FQNEAQ (reference sequence). The sample taken for sequencing was PBMCs. J is TRBJ1-2 and V is TRBV7-9, with D possibly matching TRBD1 (6 bases). The sequence came from a woman aged 30 to 39 in good health and CMV-seronegative. Here the CDR3 DNA reads TGTGCCAGCAGCTTGGCTAACAGGGAGAACTATGGCTACACCTTC. Protein product: CASSLANRENYGYTF.